This is a list of T cell receptor beta chains from one sample in a study of cytomegalovirus exposure and HLA in healthy donors. Here immunoSEQ multiplex PCR was the method, and the copy in TCRdb shows in-frame clones only, minus some. The sample has 90,000 or so clones; 65% to 90% are singletons. The sample was PBMCs. All receptors derive from a man aged 30 to 45 in good health and CMV-seropositive. Both conserved end residues are part of each CDR3. D genes are given only for firm matches. Clone sizes are given selectively: once, few, many, or a class where the clone is expanded.

D: TRBD2; size: NA; J: TRBJ2-7; V: TRBV10-3; CDR3: CAISNLAGYEQYF; DNA: TGTGCCATCAGTAACCTAGCGGGATACGAGCAGTACTTC
D: TRBD1; size: NA; J: TRBJ2-5; V: TRBV5-4; CDR3: CASSYRTGRMETQYF; DNA: TGTGCCAGCAGCTACCGGACAGGGCGGATGGAGACCCAGTACTTC
D: TRBD1; size: NA; J: TRBJ2-3; V: TRBV7-2; CDR3: CASSLGAQGVTDTQYF; DNA: TGTGCCAGCAGCTTAGGCGCACAGGGGGTAACAGATACGCAGTATTTT
D: NA; size: NA; J: TRBJ2-2; V: TRBV7-9; CDR3: CASTEGGRGDTGELFF; DNA: TGTGCCAGCACCGAGGGCGGCAGAGGAGACACCGGGGAGCTGTTTTTT
D: NA; size: NA; J: TRBJ2-5; V: TRBV5-5; CDR3: CASSLFPRQETQYF; DNA: TGTGCCAGCAGCTTGTTCCCCCGCCAAGAGACCCAGTACTTC
D: TRBD2; size: NA; J: TRBJ2-3; V: TRBV2; CDR3: CASNPSLAASTDTQYF; DNA: TGTGCCAGCAATCCCTCCCTAGCGGCTAGCACAGATACGCAGTATTTT
D: TRBD1; size: NA; J: TRBJ1-6; V: TRBV10-3; CDR3: CATSGTGDNSPLHF; DNA: TGTGCCACCTCCGGGACAGGGGATAATTCACCCCTCCACTTT
D: TRBD1; size: NA; J: TRBJ2-2; V: TRBV9; CDR3: CASSARTGTGEGNTGELFF; DNA: TGTGCCAGCAGCGCGCGGACCGGGACAGGGGAAGGAAACACCGGGGAGCTGTTTTTT
D: TRBD2; size: NA; J: TRBJ2-3; V: TRBV27; CDR3: CASSSPGLASDTQYF; DNA: TGTGCCAGCAGTTCCCCGGGACTAGCATCCGATACGCAGTATTTT
D: NA; size: NA; J: TRBJ2-1; V: TRBV12-1; CDR3: CASSPYSNEQFF; DNA: TGTGCCAGCAGCCCCTATAGTAATGAGCAGTTCTTC
D: NA; size: NA; J: TRBJ2-1; V: TRBV19; CDR3: CASEPTSGLTKPNEQFF; DNA: TGTGCCAGTGAACCTACCTCGGGACTCACCAAGCCCAATGAGCAGTTCTTC
D: NA; size: NA; J: TRBJ2-3; V: TRBV7-7; CDR3: CASSLNGFADTQYF; DNA: TGTGCCAGCAGCTTAAACGGGTTTGCAGATACGCAGTATTTT
D: NA; size: NA; J: TRBJ1-6; V: TRBV2; CDR3: CASSEGSFGLDSPLHF; DNA: TGTGCCAGCAGTGAAGGCAGTTTTGGTTTGGATTCACCCCTCCACTTT
D: TRBD1; size: once; J: TRBJ2-2; V: TRBV6-1; CDR3: CASSVLRQGTGELFF; DNA: TGTGCCAGCAGTGTCCTTAGACAGGGTACCGGGGAGCTGTTTTTT
D: NA; size: NA; J: TRBJ2-7; V: TRBV14; CDR3: CASSQVSTYEQYF; DNA: TGTGCCAGCAGCCAAGTGAGTACCTACGAGCAGTACTTC
D: TRBD2; size: NA; J: TRBJ2-1; V: TRBV28; CDR3: CASSFLAGDNEQFF; DNA: TGTGCCAGCAGTTTCCTAGCGGGAGATAATGAGCAGTTCTTC
D: TRBD2; size: NA; J: TRBJ2-1; V: TRBV7-9; CDR3: CASSLKREGLNEQFF; DNA: TGTGCCAGCAGCCTCAAGCGGGAGGGCTTAAATGAGCAGTTCTTC